This TCR beta chain was recorded in a study of identical twins. Germline lookup yields CDR1 SNHLY and CDR2 FYNNEI. The CDR3 is made up of 14 amino acids. V was pared by 2 bases and J by 5 bases, with 11 bases between. This clonotype was seen a handful of times. The target antigen is unknown. General study points: Less excess twin sharing appeared in beta out-of-frame sequences. Conclusions leaned on cross-sectional statistical analysis and did not track the same donors over time. With abundant cord blood beta clonotypes, insertions were fewer; memory repertoires showed no such pattern.

TCRdb redid the calling of the 5' RACE reads with MiXCR, one entry per CDR3 protein. The profile covers about 530,000 distinct CDR3 sequences, with about a fifth appearing a single time and around 0.5% taken by the ten largest. This sample also appeared in a second study, on yellow fever vaccine responses in identical twins.

This TCR came from a woman aged 18-30 years in good health. The gene calls are TRBV2 and TRBJ2-3; no clear D gene. The sequenced material came from CD4+ T cells sorted from blood. The chain's CDR3 is CASSEYSGGDTQYF. CDR3 nucleotides: TGTGCCAGCAGTGAATATTCTGGCGGAGATACGCAGTATTTT.